This is a list of T cell receptor beta chains from one sample in a study of T cell responses to AZD1222 COVID-19 vaccine. Sequenced by immunoSEQ multiplex PCR; TCRdb stores in-frame clones only, minus some. Among about 150,000 clones listed, less than 95% were seen once. The sequenced sample was peripheral blood, obtained on day 0 of AZD1222 vaccination. These receptors were taken from an adult in good health. Both conserved end residues are part of each CDR3. The D gene is left open where the match is weak. Clone sizes are given selectively: once, few, many, or a class where the clone is expanded.

TRBV5-4	TRBD1	TRBJ2-5	-	CASSLVGTAQETQYF	TGTGCCAGCAGCTTGGTCGGGACAGCCCAAGAGACCCAGTACTTC
TRBV7-6	TRBD1	TRBJ2-2	once	CASSQQGTGVTGELFF	TGTGCCAGCAGCCAGCAGGGGACAGGGGTAACCGGGGAGCTGTTTTTT
TRBV6-5	-	TRBJ1-5	once	CASRPNNQPQHF	TGTGCCAGCAGACCGAACAATCAGCCCCAGCATTTT
TRBV7-2	TRBD1	TRBJ2-1	few	CASSYLDRGLPYNEQFF	TGTGCCAGCAGCTACCTAGACAGGGGTCTACCTTACAATGAGCAGTTCTTC
TRBV14	TRBD1	TRBJ2-3	-	CASSQGLGGFGNTQYF	TGTGCCAGCAGCCAAGGTCTAGGGGGCTTTGGAAATACGCAGTATTTT
TRBV4-2	-	TRBJ1-3	-	CASSQQETRWEGNTIYF	TGTGCCAGCAGCCAACAAGAGACGAGGTGGGAAGGAAACACCATATATTTT
TRBV24-1	TRBD1	TRBJ2-5	-	CATSDLGGTGQETQYF	TGTGCCACCAGTGATTTGGGGGGGACAGGTCAAGAGACCCAGTACTTC
TRBV3-1/TRBV3-2	-	TRBJ1-3	few	CASSEGVGSGNTIYF	TGTGCCAGCAGCGAAGGTGTGGGTTCTGGAAACACCATATATTTT
TRBV28	-	TRBJ2-5	-	CASRPRGRFDRETQYF	TGTGCCAGCAGACCCAGGGGCAGGTTCGATCGAGAGACCCAGTACTTC
TRBV30	-	TRBJ1-1	-	CAWKRNPNTEAFF	TGTGCCTGGAAAAGAAACCCGAACACTGAAGCTTTCTTT
TRBV9	TRBD2	TRBJ2-1	-	CASSVGLTSGGPHNEQFF	TGTGCCAGCAGCGTAGGGCTGACTAGCGGGGGCCCTCACAATGAGCAGTTCTTC
TRBV27	-	TRBJ2-1	-	CASSLDPSFNNNEQFF	TGTGCCAGCAGTTTAGACCCGAGTTTCAATAACAATGAGCAGTTCTTC
TRBV7-2	TRBD1	TRBJ2-1	-	CASSLAQGMGRLTEQFF	TGTGCCAGCAGCTTAGCACAGGGGATGGGCCGTTTGACGGAGCAGTTCTTC
TRBV27	-	TRBJ1-6	-	CASSLSVPWRGSPLHF	TGTGCCAGCAGTTTATCCGTACCATGGCGTGGTTCACCCCTCCACTTT
TRBV28	-	TRBJ2-2	few	CASSSSNTGELFF	TGTGCCAGCAGTTCCTCGAACACCGGGGAGCTGTTTTTT
TRBV6-5	-	TRBJ1-1	-	CASTPDGEAFF	TGTGCCAGCACACCAGACGGGGAAGCTTTCTTT
TRBV7-6	-	TRBJ2-1	-	CASSSSEVGRSYNEQFF	TGTGCCAGCAGCTCTTCCGAGGTGGGACGATCTTACAATGAGCAGTTCTTC
TRBV29-1	-	TRBJ1-2	-	CSVESVGSGYGYTF	TGCAGCGTTGAAAGTGTTGGCAGCGGGTATGGCTACACCTTC
TRBV6-1	-	TRBJ2-2	-	CASSELYGDPGELFF	TGTGCCAGCAGTGAATTGTATGGCGATCCCGGGGAGCTGTTTTTT
TRBV13	TRBD2	TRBJ2-1	-	CASSPRDSGRMVEQFF	TGTGCCAGCAGCCCCCGGGATAGCGGGAGAATGGTTGAGCAGTTCTTC
TRBV5-6	-	TRBJ2-4	-	CASSVLGPLRDIQYF	TGTGCCAGCAGCGTCCTGGGGCCTCTCAGGGACATTCAGTACTTC
TRBV19	-	TRBJ1-1	-	CASSDRLNTEAFF	TGTGCCAGTAGCGACAGGCTTAACACTGAAGCTTTCTTT
TRBV6-5	TRBD1	TRBJ2-1	-	CASSYSSGGSNEQFF	TGTGCCAGCAGTTACTCGTCAGGGGGCTCCAATGAGCAGTTCTTC
TRBV19	-	TRBJ1-5	-	CASSWSNSNQPQHF	TGTGCCAGTAGCTGGAGCAATAGCAATCAGCCCCAGCATTTT
TRBV19	-	TRBJ1-1	-	CASSWGAMNTEAFF	TGTGCCAGTTCCTGGGGGGCGATGAACACTGAAGCTTTCTTT
TRBV3-1/TRBV3-2	-	TRBJ1-2	few	CASSQDKGTLYGYTF	TGTGCCAGCAGCCAAGATAAGGGGACCCTCTATGGCTACACCTTC
TRBV29-1	-	TRBJ1-2	-	CSVPTGPGGYTF	TGCAGCGTACCCACAGGGCCGGGGGGCTACACCTTC
TRBV4-1	-	TRBJ1-2	-	CASSQVQSQINYGYTF	TGCGCCAGCAGCCAAGTTCAGTCGCAGATAAACTATGGCTACACCTTC